Presented here are 25 T cell receptor beta chains from one specimen sequenced in a study of early T cells in non-severe SARS-CoV-2 infection. TCRdb itself ran the 5' RACE reads through MiXCR, one entry per CDR3 protein. Counted here are some 58,000 distinct CDR3 sequences, under 15% occurring once; the ten biggest clones make up 4% to 5%. Sequences were obtained from whole blood. These receptors came from an adult who was a healthcare worker with PCR-confirmed SARS-CoV-2 infection or an uninfected control (not recorded which).

This clonotype came up a few times. V is TRBV7-9 and J is TRBJ2-1, with D possibly being TRBD1 (6 bases). In germline, CDR1 is SEHNR, CDR2 FQNEAQ (reference sequence). V was clipped by 5 bases and J by 2 bases, with 19 bases between them. The CDR3 is 17 amino acids. The CDR3 DNA is TGTGCCAGCAGCCCTAGCAGGGCAGGGGTCACCTACAATGAGCAGTTCTTC. Amino acids: CASSPSRAGVTYNEQFF.

There are many counts of this clonotype. The chain recombines TRBV2 with TRBJ1-2; 9 nucleotides line up with TRBD1. CDR3 length: 14 residues. V gave up 4 bases and J gave up 4 bases; unmatched junction bases: 4. Germline V gene data show CDR1 as SNHLY and CDR2 as FYNNEI. CDR3 in amino acids: CASSADRGGYGYTF. The CDR3 nucleotides are TGTGCCAGCAGTGCGGACAGGGGCGGCTATGGCTACACCTTC.

This clonotype was counted at least ten times. This rearrangement joins TRBV12-5 to TRBJ2-3, with 7 bases that match TRBD1. The ends lost 5 bases at V and 14 bases at J; junction bases unmatched: 13. The germline CDR1 and CDR2 sequences are LGHNT and FRNRAP. The CDR3 has 13 amino acids. The CDR3 DNA follows: TGTGCTAGTGGTCCCTCATCGGGGACAGTTGGGTATTTT. It is translated as CASGPSSGTVGYF. Full variable domain (missing parts from reference TRBV12-5 and TRBJ2-3): DARVTQTPRHKVTEMGQEVTMRCQPILGHNTVFWYRQTMMQGLELLAYFRNRAPLDDSGMPKDRFSAEMPDATLATLKIQPSEPRDSAVYFCASGPSSGTVGYFGPGTRLTVL.

In this sample, this clonotype turned up many times. This chain links TRBV4-3 with TRBJ2-3; weak D call: TRBD1 (6 bases). Deletions cut 3 bases from V and 0 bases from J, with 13 bases between. The germline gives CDR1 LGHNA, CDR2 YSLEER. The CDR3 consists of 16 residues. CDR3 protein: CASSQEVQGSTDTQYF. The CDR3 DNA follows: TGCGCCAGCAGCCAGGAGGTACAGGGTAGCACAGATACGCAGTATTTT.

This clonotype was seen a few times. This chain links TRBV9 with TRBJ2-3; D is undetermined. The CDR3 spans 13 residues. From germline, CDR1 is SGDLS and CDR2 YYNGEE. V was pared by 1 base and J by 1 base, with 4 bases between. DNA for the CDR3: TGTGCCAGCAGCGTACAGGGCACAGATACGCAGTATTTT. This encodes CASSVQGTDTQYF.

The chain joins TRBV29-1 to TRBJ1-2; 7 bases are a match to TRBD1. CDR3 length: 12 residues. V shed 8 bases, J shed 8 bases, and the junction held 11 bases outside the gene matches. Germline V gene sequence: CDR1 SQVTM, CDR2 ANQGSEA. The CDR3 loop is CSTNRGQLGYTF. For the CDR3, the DNA is TGCAGCACCAACAGGGGCCAGCTCGGCTACACCTTC.

The gene calls are TRBV7-2 and TRBJ2-2; a weak D match, TRBD2 (6 bases). Trimming shortened V by 6 bases and J by 8 bases, and 13 bases separated the two germline ends. Germline CDR1 SGHTA, CDR2 FQGNSA. CDR3 length equals 13 residues. DNA of the CDR3: TGTGCCAGCAGGGCGGCGGGGACGGGGGAGCTGTTTTTT. Protein: CASRAAGTGELFF.

This clonotype was observed many times. CDR3 nucleotide sequence: TGTGCCAGCAGTTTGGACAGGGGGGGCCCCACAGATACGCAGTATTTT. Translation: CASSLDRGGPTDTQYF. The chain combines TRBV27 with TRBJ2-3; TRBD1 matches 10 bases. The CDR3 is 16 residues long. Per germline, CDR1 MNHEY and CDR2 SMNVEV (reference sequence). The V gene end was trimmed by 3 bases and the J gene end by 2 bases; junction bases not matched to a gene: 5.

The chain couples TRBV12-3 or TRBV12-4 to TRBJ2-3, with D uncertain. The CDR3 consists of 13 residues. Trimming removed 3 bases at V and 5 bases at J, with 9 bases between. For the CDR3, the DNA is TGTGCCAGCAGTTTTGGTGTGGGAGATACGCAGTATTTT. Protein product: CASSFGVGDTQYF.

This clonotype appeared a few times. J is TRBJ2-1 and V is TRBV7-6; D ambiguous. V lost 5 bases, J lost 10 bases, and 18 bases lay in between. The CDR3 covers 14 residues. The germline gives CDR1 SGHVS, CDR2 FNYEAQ. The CDR3 reads CASSISHTGFEQFF. The CDR3 DNA reads as TGTGCCAGCAGCATTAGCCACACCGGGTTCGAGCAGTTCTTC.

This clonotype was observed many times. The chain has TRBV5-4 and TRBJ2-3; the match to TRBD2 covers 11 bases. Trimming took 0 bases from V and 4 from J; bases not matched to a gene: 10. This CDR3 is built from 18 residues. CDR1 and CDR2 from the germline V gene are SGHNT and YYREEE (reference sequence). CDR3 protein: CASSLVGSGGAGADTQYF. The DNA for the CDR3 is TGTGCCAGCAGCTTGGTTGGTAGCGGGGGGGCCGGCGCAGATACGCAGTATTTT.

This chain connects TRBV5-5 to TRBJ1-3, with 8 nucleotides matching TRBD1. V shed 2 bases and J 0 bases; nucleotides not matched to a gene: 1. The length of the CDR3 is 15 residues. Germline V lookup: CDR1 SGHKS, CDR2 YYEKEE (reference sequence). The CDR3 here is CASSFGTGSGNTIYF. The CDR3 DNA sequence: TGTGCCAGCAGCTTCGGGACAGGCTCTGGAAACACCATATATTTT.

A few counts support this clonotype. CDR3 in amino acids: CASSRQGVLYGYTF. CDR3 in DNA: TGTGCCAGCAGCCGGCAGGGTGTCTTATATGGCTACACCTTC. The V gene is TRBV12-3 or TRBV12-4, the J gene TRBJ1-2, with a tentative D call TRBD1 (5 bases). The CDR3 extends over 14 amino acids. V gave up 6 bases and J gave up 5 bases, with 16 bases separating them.

The chain couples TRBV6-1 to TRBJ1-5; TRBD1 aligns across 9 bases. CDR1 and CDR2 from the germline V gene are MNHNS and SASEGT. The V and J ends lost 7 bases and 6 bases, in that order; junction bases with no gene match: 1. CDR3 size: 12 residues. The CDR3 loop is CASNRGLQPQHF. The CDR3 DNA follows: TGTGCCAGCAACAGGGGGCTTCAGCCCCAGCATTTT.

Here the CDR3 DNA reads TGCAGTGCGAGGAAGACGGGCGCTGAAGCTTTCTTT. It is translated as CSARKTGAEAFF. This chain connects TRBV20-1 to TRBJ1-1; D remains unclear. The CDR3 has 12 residues. Germline V gives CDR1 DFQATT, CDR2 SNEGSKA (reference sequence). V lost 6 bases to trimming and J lost 6 bases, with 14 bases between them.

The table lists this clonotype with a few counts. In nucleotides, the CDR3 is TGTGCCAGCAGGAGGGACAGGGGAGTTGGGGACACTGAAGCTTTCTTT. The encoded protein is CASRRDRGVGDTEAFF. The V call is TRBV6-2 or TRBV6-3, the J call TRBJ1-1; 10 positions agree with TRBD1. The CDR3 contains 16 residues. V was clipped by 6 bases and J by 3 bases; unmatched bases: 10. CDR1 is MNHEY, CDR2 SVGEGT, per germline.

This clonotype was seen more than once but under ten times. The CDR3 DNA sequence: TGTGCCAGCAGCCAAGAACCTGCAGCGATCACTGAAGCTTTCTTT. It specifies CASSQEPAAITEAFF. The chain combines TRBV4-2 with TRBJ1-1; D is unresolved. CDR1 and CDR2 from the germline V gene are LGHNA and YNFKEQ. The length of the CDR3 is 15 residues. Trimming removed 0 bases at V and 4 bases at J, with 12 bases between.

The J gene is TRBJ2-5, the V gene TRBV7-9; D may be TRBD1 (6 bases). The CDR3 length is 16 residues. Per germline, CDR1 SEHNR and CDR2 FQNEAQ (reference sequence). V lost 5 bases to trimming and J lost 4 bases, with 20 bases between them. The CDR3 loop reads CASSPQWGRAGETQYF. The CDR3 bases are TGTGCCAGCAGCCCCCAATGGGGGCGAGCCGGAGAGACCCAGTACTTC.

This clonotype was recorded at least ten times. The gene calls are TRBV30 and TRBJ2-1; TRBD2 matches at 7 bases. CDR3 length: 15 residues. The germline gives CDR1 GTSNPN, CDR2 SVGIG (reference sequence). The trim removed 2 bases at V and 4 bases at J, leaving 8 bases unmatched. CDR3 loop: CAWSQGEGPYNEQFF. The CDR3 DNA reads TGTGCCTGGAGTCAAGGGGAGGGGCCTTACAATGAGCAGTTCTTC.

This clonotype showed up many times. The chain has TRBV7-2 and TRBJ1-5; TRBD1 agrees at 7 bases. Germline-derived CDR1 and CDR2 are SGHTA and FQGNSA. J gave up 6 bases and V 11 bases, and 7 bases lay outside the gene matches. The CDR3 contains 12 residues. The CDR3 region is CASKGAGQPQHF. CDR3 DNA sequence: TGTGCCTCAAAGGGGGCAGGTCAGCCCCAGCATTTT.

This rearrangement joins TRBV28 to TRBJ2-4; 8 bases line up with TRBD1. J was trimmed by 2 bases and V by 2 bases; bases with no gene match: 8. Germline V lookup: CDR1 MDHEN, CDR2 SYDVKM. CDR3 length: 17 amino acids. The CDR3 spells CASSLPPWTGTKNIQYF. The CDR3 DNA is TGTGCCAGCAGTTTACCGCCTTGGACAGGGACCAAAAACATTCAGTACTTC.

This clonotype was observed many times. This rearrangement joins TRBV7-3 to TRBJ2-3; 13 bases are shared with TRBD2. CDR1 is SGHTA and CDR2 is FQGTGA in the germline V gene. Trimming at V came to 5 bases and at J to 5 bases, leaving 7 bases not matched to a gene. There are 16 residues in the CDR3. CDR3 sequence: CASSPTSGGARDTQYF. In DNA, the CDR3 is TGTGCCAGCAGCCCCACTAGCGGGGGGGCAAGAGATACGCAGTATTTT.

This clonotype was counted between two and nine times. The chain employs TRBV27 and TRBJ2-3; the D gene is possibly TRBD1 (6 bases). The germline V gene has CDR1 MNHEY and CDR2 SMNVEV (reference sequence). This CDR3 is built from 13 residues. Trimming left V 2 bases short and J 4 bases short, with 7 bases between. This CDR3 is CASSLNRADTQYF. In nucleotides, the CDR3 is TGTGCCAGCAGTTTAAACAGGGCAGATACGCAGTATTTT.

This clonotype appeared many times. The rearrangement uses TRBV7-9 and TRBJ2-3; D possibly corresponds to TRBD2 (7 bases). The CDR3 spans 15 residues. The V and J ends lost 5 bases and 5 bases respectively, with 17 bases between them. CDR1 SEHNR and CDR2 FQNEAQ come from the germline V gene (reference sequence). CDR3 in DNA: TGTGCCAGCAGCCCCTTGGGGGGGGGCCAAGATACGCAGTATTTT. This sequence encodes CASSPLGGGQDTQYF.

This clonotype was detected only a few times. The CDR3 nucleotides read TGTGCCAGCAGTTACTCCGTACTCAAAAAAGGGCTATATCAACATGAAGCTTTCTTT. Its protein is CASSYSVLKKGLYQHEAFF. The gene calls are TRBV6-5 and TRBJ1-1; D unclear. The CDR3 sequence is 19 residues long. Germline-derived CDR1 and CDR2 are MNHEY and SVGAGI. Trimming pared 0 bases from V and 7 bases from J, leaving 27 bases between.